The rows below give T cell receptor beta chains drawn from one sample of a study of cytomegalovirus exposure and HLA in healthy donors. TCRdb keeps only in-frame clones here, not all; method: immunoSEQ multiplex PCR. The repertoire holds 150,000 to 200,000 clones, with 75% to 85% as singletons. Material: PBMCs. Receptors were obtained from a girl aged 2-9 years in good health and CMV-seropositive. The CDR3 runs from the conserved cysteine through the conserved F or W. Each record gives: D gene, clone size, V gene, J gene, CDR3 DNA, CDR3 protein. The D gene is left open where the match is weak. Size values are once, few and many counts, or a class for expanded clones, and some rows have none.

D gene: NA
clone size: NA
V gene: TRBV29-1
J gene: TRBJ1-1
CDR3 DNA: TGCAGCGTACAGGGTCCTGAAGCTTTCTTT
CDR3 protein: CSVQGPEAFF

D gene: NA
clone size: once
V gene: TRBV5-1
J gene: TRBJ2-1
CDR3 DNA: TGCGCCAGCAGCTTGGTTATTCAGGGGCACAATGAGCAGTTCTTC
CDR3 protein: CASSLVIQGHNEQFF

D gene: TRBD1
clone size: NA
V gene: TRBV9
J gene: TRBJ2-1
CDR3 DNA: TGTGCCAGCAGCGTACAGCCGGGACAGACCTACCTTGGACAGTTCTTC
CDR3 protein: CASSVQPGQTYLGQFF

D gene: TRBD2
clone size: few
V gene: TRBV4-2
J gene: TRBJ2-1
CDR3 DNA: TGTGCCAGCAGCCAAGAGAGGGGTAGCGGGAGCTCTGAGCAGTTCTTC
CDR3 protein: CASSQERGSGSSEQFF

D gene: NA
clone size: NA
V gene: TRBV6-1
J gene: TRBJ2-7
CDR3 DNA: TGTGCCAGCAGGGTCGCGGGAAGCGAGCAGTACTTC
CDR3 protein: CASRVAGSEQYF

D gene: NA
clone size: NA
V gene: TRBV4-2
J gene: TRBJ1-5
CDR3 DNA: TGTGCCAGCAGCCAAGCGGGGGGCCGGGGTCAGCCCCAGCATTTT
CDR3 protein: CASSQAGGRGQPQHF

D gene: NA
clone size: NA
V gene: TRBV6-1
J gene: TRBJ1-5
CDR3 DNA: TGTGCCGGGGCGGCAGGGCTTCATCAGCCCCAGCATTTT
CDR3 protein: CAGAAGLHQPQHF

D gene: NA
clone size: once
V gene: TRBV7-9
J gene: TRBJ2-3
CDR3 DNA: TGTGCCAGCAGCCCTTTGGGAGACGGCACAGATACGCAGTATTTT
CDR3 protein: CASSPLGDGTDTQYF

D gene: TRBD2
clone size: NA
V gene: TRBV29-1
J gene: TRBJ2-3
CDR3 DNA: TGCAGCGTTGGGACTAGCGGGCCCACAGATACGCAGTATTTT
CDR3 protein: CSVGTSGPTDTQYF

D gene: NA
clone size: NA
V gene: TRBV30
J gene: TRBJ1-6
CDR3 DNA: TGTGCCTGGAGTGCGGGGGTCAATTCACCCCTCCACTTT
CDR3 protein: CAWSAGVNSPLHF

D gene: TRBD1
clone size: NA
V gene: TRBV6-4
J gene: TRBJ2-3
CDR3 DNA: TGTGCCAGCAGTACCTCACAGGGGGCCACAGATACGCAGTATTTT
CDR3 protein: CASSTSQGATDTQYF

D gene: NA
clone size: NA
V gene: TRBV27
J gene: TRBJ1-5
CDR3 DNA: TGTGCCAGCAGTTTATCGGGGGCGGGTAGTCAGCCCCAGCATTTT
CDR3 protein: CASSLSGAGSQPQHF

D gene: TRBD2
clone size: NA
V gene: TRBV5-6
J gene: TRBJ2-7
CDR3 DNA: TGTGCCAGCAGCTTGGGGGCTAGCGGATCCTACGAGCAGTACTTC
CDR3 protein: CASSLGASGSYEQYF

D gene: TRBD2
clone size: NA
V gene: TRBV2
J gene: TRBJ2-7
CDR3 DNA: TGTGCCAGCAGTGAAAACCCGACTAGCGGGAGCTCCTACGAGCAGTACTTC
CDR3 protein: CASSENPTSGSSYEQYF

D gene: NA
clone size: NA
V gene: TRBV29-1
J gene: TRBJ2-7
CDR3 DNA: TGCAGCGCCCTAACAGCCTACTCCTACGAGCAGTACTTC
CDR3 protein: CSALTAYSYEQYF

D gene: TRBD2
clone size: NA
V gene: TRBV27
J gene: TRBJ2-3
CDR3 DNA: TGTGCCAGCAGCCCCCGACTAGCGGGAGAGGAGGATACGCAGTATTTT
CDR3 protein: CASSPRLAGEEDTQYF

D gene: TRBD2
clone size: NA
V gene: TRBV30
J gene: TRBJ2-5
CDR3 DNA: TGTGCCTGGGACCAGACTAGCGGTCAAGAGACCCAGTACTTC
CDR3 protein: CAWDQTSGQETQYF

D gene: NA
clone size: NA
V gene: TRBV30
J gene: TRBJ1-1
CDR3 DNA: TGTGCCTGGAGTGTAAGTACAGGGAACACTGAAGCTTTCTTT
CDR3 protein: CAWSVSTGNTEAFF

D gene: NA
clone size: NA
V gene: TRBV28
J gene: TRBJ2-3
CDR3 DNA: TGTGCCACCCTAGCAGATACGCAGTATTTT
CDR3 protein: CATLADTQYF

D gene: NA
clone size: NA
V gene: TRBV28
J gene: TRBJ2-7
CDR3 DNA: TGTGCCAGCACCGACGGGACTTCTGACGAGCAGTACTTC
CDR3 protein: CASTDGTSDEQYF

D gene: NA
clone size: few
V gene: TRBV14
J gene: TRBJ1-3
CDR3 DNA: TGTGCCAGCAGCCAACATCCCGGGCAGGGGAACTCTGGAAACACCATATATTTT
CDR3 protein: CASSQHPGQGNSGNTIYF

D gene: TRBD1
clone size: NA
V gene: TRBV19
J gene: TRBJ1-4
CDR3 DNA: TGTGCCAGTAGGCCACCGACAGGGGAAAAGAGTCTGTTTTTT
CDR3 protein: CASRPPTGEKSLFF

D gene: TRBD1
clone size: NA
V gene: TRBV5-4
J gene: TRBJ1-2
CDR3 DNA: TGTGCCAGCAGCCCGACAGGGAATGGCTACACCTTC
CDR3 protein: CASSPTGNGYTF

D gene: NA
clone size: NA
V gene: TRBV30
J gene: TRBJ2-2
CDR3 DNA: TGTGCCTGGAATAGGGGGGGGTTGACCGGGGAGCTGTTTTTT
CDR3 protein: CAWNRGGLTGELFF

D gene: NA
clone size: NA
V gene: TRBV12-1
J gene: TRBJ2-3
CDR3 DNA: TGTGCCAGCAGCCCGGGACTAGCGGGAGCAGATACGCAGTATTTT
CDR3 protein: CASSPGLAGADTQYF

D gene: NA
clone size: few
V gene: TRBV6-5
J gene: TRBJ2-7
CDR3 DNA: TGTGCCAGCAGTTGGGGACCGACAGGCTCCTACGAGCAGTACTTC
CDR3 protein: CASSWGPTGSYEQYF

D gene: TRBD1
clone size: NA
V gene: TRBV7-8
J gene: TRBJ1-2
CDR3 DNA: TGTGCCAGCAGCTTTCGGACAGGCCAAGCTAACTATGGCTACACCTTC
CDR3 protein: CASSFRTGQANYGYTF

D gene: TRBD2
clone size: NA
V gene: TRBV11-2
J gene: TRBJ2-1
CDR3 DNA: TGTGCCACCAGACCGGGACTAGCGGGAGATACCTCCTACAATGAGCAGTTCTTC
CDR3 protein: CATRPGLAGDTSYNEQFF

D gene: NA
clone size: NA
V gene: TRBV16
J gene: TRBJ2-7
CDR3 DNA: TGTGCCAGCAGCCAATTTGGCTCGGCGGCAAAAAATTACGAGCAGTACTTC
CDR3 protein: CASSQFGSAAKNYEQYF